The TCR beta chain described here comes from a study of blood T cell repertoires in COVID-19. As for the study in general: Spain, Italy and the United States supplied samples that represented acute and convalescent COVID-19. T cells, B-cell-depleted T cells, or PBMCs provided the cDNA or gDNA that served as material.

Seattle patient enrollment occurred during active infection, with longitudinal follow-up thereafter. In the authors' workflow: Reference gene primer amplification gave estimated nucleated cell counts. Measured with immunoSEQ multiplex PCR; TCRdb has only the in-frame clones, and not every one. V, J and clone size are taken as reported in that table, and D and trimming were inferred from the DNA itself. The sample has roughly 190,000 clones, 94% seen once. V dropped 5 bases and J dropped 3 bases, with 17 bases sitting between them. The CDR3 has 16 amino acids. The germline CDR1 and CDR2 sequences are SGHTA and FQGNSA.

The rearrangement uses TRBV7-2 and TRBJ2-1; D call uncertain. The sequencing sample was made of peripheral blood. The TCR originated in a young man with COVID-19, enrolled during active disease. The CDR3 sequence: CASSRTQRHYYNEQFF. The CDR3 DNA reads as TGTGCCAGCAGCCGCACCCAGCGCCATTACTACAATGAGCAGTTCTTC.